This TCR beta chain derives from a study of T cell clonotyping in hematopoietic cell transplantation (dated by TCRdb to the early 2020s). Study-level background: A total of 130 to 150 blood samples were collected in the study from approximately 32 consecutive transplant recipients and their related donors. Patient recruitment ran from 2015 to early 2017, and follow-up continued until late 2020 or death. What the study reported, not specific to this receptor: Broader TCR repertoire diversity after transplant was predicted by Inverse Simpson Index values from donors and from recipients before transplant. Sample size was limited, and cells were not sorted, so CD4 and CD8 repertoire contributions could not be separated. Just a small fraction of recipient repertoires overlapped with donor repertoires, and more than 95% appeared de novo at the given depth. After transplant, TCR diversity in recipients dropped, and pathologically expanded clonotypes increased progressively from day 30 to day 180.

In light of the paper, this sample's time point label describes: 180 days after allo-HCT. Blood from recipients was drawn roughly 28 days before transplant, then again at days 30, 100 and 180 after transplant. Nuclei Lysis Solution was used to extract genomic DNA from fresh or cryopreserved unfractionated peripheral blood mononuclear cells. With respect to this clone: Its antigen has not been determined. Base qualities are not provided; no much larger clone lies one nucleotide away. The sample holds other DNA sequences that translate to the same CDR3.

With the immunoSEQ assay, which is a bias-controlled multiplex PCR relying on V- and J-specific primers, TCR beta CDR3 regions were amplified from genomic DNA. A proprietary barcode and Illumina adapter sequences were added to the CDR3 amplicons in a second PCR step. An Illumina MiSeq instrument was used for sequencing of the CDR3 libraries. Per the original workflow: Export and quality control were done with immunoSEQ Analyzer 3.0, while downstream analyses used R Bioconductor and Immunarch. Repertoire metrics were calculated using only productive rearrangements within the normalized downsampled data set. In the normalized cohort, a clonotype counted as pathologically expanded if the clonotype was larger than 5 templates. Repertoire diversity was measured with the Inverse Simpson Index. CMV-specificity analyses were carried out on the non-normalized data set to capture all clonotypes. TCRdb re-hosts the immuneACCESS table, in-frame sequences only. Its copies lack some clones; in the studies checked, an unresolved V gene accounts for under half of them, and the cause for the rest is not known. V and J calls and clone size are as listed in that table; D and trimming were resolved from the DNA. This sample is represented by more than 10,000 clones; around 74% of them were singletons. 14% to 15% of the sample is in the top ten clones.

CDR1 GTSNPN and CDR2 SVGIG were looked up in the germline V gene (reference sequence). V is pared back by 2 bases and J by 5 bases, with 6 bases lying between the germline termini. The CDR3 contains 11 residues, cysteine and phenylalanine counted. Only the CDR3 region is kept as DNA, spanning 33 bases read in frame from base 1. The origin of this receptor is a male patient aged 55 to 69 who had an allogeneic stem cell transplant from an unrelated donor, so the T cells may come from the graft donor. Some clones in this sample may be carry-over from other donors' samples. Recombination joined TRBV30 with TRBJ1-1; the D gene cannot be resolved reliably. Material: peripheral blood mononuclear cells, obtained 180 days after allogeneic stem cell transplant. The nucleotides are TGTGCCTGGAGTCTGGGGACTGAAGCTTTCTTT. It is translated as CAWSLGTEAFF.